These 28 T cell receptor beta chains originate from one sample sequenced in a study of T cell repertoires in cytomegalovirus infection. For these receptors, no antigen is known. TCRdb used MiXCR to reprocess the reads, holding one entry per CDR3 protein. This table has some 120,000 distinct CDR3 sequences, about 9.5% appearing once. What was sequenced was PBMCs, sequenced either directly or after in vitro stimulation (not recorded which). These receptors were collected from a human donor in good health (CMV status not recorded). Some clones in this sample may be carry-over from other donors' samples.

This clonotype was recorded many times. V is TRBV14 and J is TRBJ2-1; 11 nucleotides line up with TRBD2. The CDR3 runs 17 residues. Germline CDR1 reads SGHDN; CDR2 reads FVKESK. J was trimmed by 1 base and V by 3 bases; bases with no gene match: 5. CDR3 DNA: TGTGCCAGCAGCCAGCGGGTAGCGGGAGGGTCCTACAATGAGCAGTTCTTC. Its translation is CASSQRVAGGSYNEQFF.

This clonotype was observed at least ten times. The rearrangement uses TRBV7-2 and TRBJ2-5, with D unclear. CDR1 is SGHTA and CDR2 is FQGNSA in the germline V gene. V dropped 6 bases and J dropped 5 bases, with 10 bases sitting between them. The CDR3 is made up of 12 amino acids. The CDR3 nucleotides are TGTGCCAGCAGGAGACCCGGGGAGACCCAGTACTTC. Translated: CASRRPGETQYF.

This sequence joins TRBV25-1 and TRBJ1-4; 8 positions match TRBD1. The CDR3 has 15 residues. The V gene's germline CDR1 is MGHDK and CDR2 SYGVNS. Trimming took 4 bases from V and 7 from J; bases not matched to a gene: 8. Written as DNA, the CDR3 is TGTGCCAGCAGTGGGACAGGGTGGGGGGGTGAAAAACTGTTTTTT. Translating gives CASSGTGWGGEKLFF.

This clonotype was counted at least ten times. The chain is built from TRBV29-1 and TRBJ1-2, with TRBD1 as a possible D gene (6 bases). This CDR3 comprises 12 residues. Trimming cost V 7 bases and J 8 bases, with 17 bases left between them. Germline V gene sequence: CDR1 SQVTM, CDR2 ANQGSEA. CDR3 protein: CSAGGPEFGYTF. The CDR3 DNA is TGCAGCGCCGGGGGGCCAGAGTTCGGCTACACCTTC.

This clonotype was observed at least ten times. This chain uses TRBV4-1 with TRBJ2-5; D is perhaps TRBD2 (6 bases). CDR3 length equals 13 residues. Germline CDR1 reads MGHRA; CDR2 reads YSYEKL. V was pared by 5 bases and J by 5 bases, with 12 bases between. The CDR3: CASSEAGGETQYF. CDR3 bases: TGCGCCAGCAGCGAGGCAGGAGGGGAGACCCAGTACTTC.

This clonotype was seen more than once but under ten times. V is TRBV6-2 or TRBV6-3 and J is TRBJ2-1; D gene unclear. The germline gives CDR1 MNHEY, CDR2 SVGEGT. V gave up 2 bases and J gave up 7 bases, with 6 bases separating them. The CDR3 extends over 12 amino acids. CDR3 loop: CASSYHGNEQFF. DNA for the CDR3: TGTGCCAGCAGTTACCACGGGAATGAGCAGTTCTTC.

This clonotype was recorded many times. At one end the junction does not follow the germline gene, possibly because of a read error. The gene calls are TRBV12-3 or TRBV12-4 and TRBJ2-5; a weak D match, TRBD1 (6 bases). The CDR3 is 16 residues long. This CDR3 is CASSARPGTREESQYF. The CDR3 bases are TGTGCCAGCAGTGCACGTCCCGGGACAAGGGAAGAGTCCCAGTACTTC.

This clonotype was seen repeatedly, ten times or more. This rearrangement joins TRBV11-2 to TRBJ2-7; D call uncertain. This CDR3 spans 15 amino acids. Germline CDR1 SGHAT, CDR2 FQNNGV. V was cut by 0 bases and J by 1 base, with 10 bases left in between. The CDR3 region is CASSLEAPASYEQYV. The CDR3 DNA is TGTGCCAGCAGCTTAGAAGCGCCAGCTTCCTACGAGCAGTACGTC.

There are a few counts of this clonotype. CDR3 amino acids: CSAKGAGGPLNEQFF. DNA for the CDR3: TGCAGTGCTAAAGGTGCGGGAGGGCCCTTAAATGAGCAGTTCTTC. The chain employs TRBV20-1 and TRBJ2-1; 9 bases are shared with TRBD2. This CDR3 has 15 residues. Germline-derived CDR1 and CDR2 are DFQATT and SNEGSKA (reference sequence). Trimming at V came to 4 bases and at J to 7 bases, leaving 11 bases not matched to a gene.

The chain links TRBV5-8 to TRBJ2-3; 8 nucleotides agree with TRBD2. The J segment lost 0 bases and the V segment lost 0 bases, leaving 6 bases of the junction unmatched. This CDR3 is 17 amino acids long. Germline lookup yields CDR1 SGHTS and CDR2 YDEGEE. The CDR3 sequence: CASSLAVTSGSTDTQYF. The CDR3 DNA follows: TGTGCCAGCAGCTTGGCCGTTACTAGCGGTAGCACAGATACGCAGTATTTT.

A few counts support this clonotype. This chain connects TRBV20-1 to TRBJ2-3; 8 nucleotides align to TRBD1. V was pared by 1 base and J by 6 bases, with 6 bases of the junction left unmatched. The germline V gene encodes CDR1 DFQATT and CDR2 SNEGSKA (reference sequence). This CDR3 is built from 14 residues. For the CDR3, the DNA is TGCAGTGCTAGAGTTGCGACAGGGGTGGATACGCAGTATTTT. This sequence encodes CSARVATGVDTQYF.

This clonotype has a handful of counts. The chain uses TRBV6-2 or TRBV6-3 and TRBJ1-2; 7 nucleotides agree with TRBD1. V was clipped by 0 bases and J by 4 bases; unmatched bases: 8. This CDR3 has 16 residues. Germline CDR1 is MNHEY and CDR2 is SVGEGT. The CDR3 region has the DNA TGTGCCAGCAGTTACTCGATCCGGGGACAGCCCTATGGCTACACCTTC. Its translation: CASSYSIRGQPYGYTF.

The chain has TRBV28 and TRBJ2-1; D is possibly TRBD1 (6 bases). Germline V gene data show CDR1 as MDHEN and CDR2 as SYDVKM. V gave up 2 bases and J gave up 3 bases, with 11 bases separating them. CDR3 length: 15 amino acids. The CDR3 loop is CASSLIDRSYNEQFF. The CDR3 coding sequence is TGTGCCAGCAGTTTAATTGACAGGAGCTACAATGAGCAGTTCTTC.

The sample holds many counts of this clonotype. The chain carries TRBV12-3 or TRBV12-4 and TRBJ1-2; D gene unclear. The CDR3 has 14 amino acids. V gave up 1 base and J gave up 8 bases, with 14 bases separating them. The CDR3 loop reads CASSLEAGITGYTF. The CDR3 nucleotides read TGTGCCAGCAGTTTAGAGGCGGGAATCACGGGCTACACCTTC.

This clonotype was observed many times. The chain recombines TRBV6-6 with TRBJ1-1; possibly TRBD1 for D (6 bases). The CDR3 length is 15 residues. Germline V lookup: CDR1 MNHNY, CDR2 SVGAGI (reference sequence). V was trimmed by 6 bases and J by 0 bases, leaving 14 bases between them. The CDR3: CASSPQGRLNTEAFF. The CDR3 DNA follows: TGTGCCAGCAGCCCTCAGGGGAGATTGAACACTGAAGCTTTCTTT.

In this sample, this clonotype turned up a few times. The chain is built from TRBV7-9 and TRBJ2-5; possible D gene TRBD2, 6 bases. This CDR3 has 16 amino acids. Germline lookup yields CDR1 SEHNR and CDR2 FQNEAQ (reference sequence). Deletions cut 5 bases from V and 1 base from J, with 17 bases between. CDR3 residues: CASSRDTGLLQETQYF. The CDR3 region has the DNA TGTGCCAGCAGCCGAGATACGGGACTCCTCCAAGAGACCCAGTACTTC. Together with reference TRBV7-9 and TRBJ2-5, the CDR3 gives the full variable domain: DTGVSQNPRHKITKRGQNVTFRCDPISEHNRLYWYRQTLGQGPEFLTYFQNEAQLEKSRLLSDRFSAERPKGSFSTLEIQRTEQGDSAMYLCASSRDTGLLQETQYFGPGTRLLVL.

This clonotype was recorded at least ten times. The chain carries TRBV4-1 and TRBJ2-3; D is undetermined. The CDR3 has 16 residues. Looked up from germline, CDR1 is MGHRA and CDR2 is YSYEKL. V lost 1 base and J lost 1, with 12 bases in between. The chain's CDR3 is CASSQGLATRTDTQYF. In nucleotides, the CDR3 is TGCGCCAGCAGCCAAGGTCTGGCGACCCGCACAGATACGCAGTATTTT.

The chain combines TRBV20-1 with TRBJ2-2; D call uncertain. This CDR3 has 13 residues. Germline CDR1 DFQATT, CDR2 SNEGSKA (reference sequence). V lost 4 bases to trimming and J lost 1 base, with 7 bases between them. The CDR3 spells CSATSRNTGELFF. The CDR3 DNA sequence: TGCAGTGCTACTTCGCGGAACACCGGGGAGCTGTTTTTT.

This clonotype has only a few counts. CDR3 amino acids: CSAQRQGFNTEAFF. As DNA, the CDR3 is TGCAGTGCTCAAAGGCAGGGTTTCAACACTGAAGCTTTCTTT. The rearrangement joins TRBV20-1 to TRBJ1-1; maybe TRBD1 (5 bases). The CDR3 covers 14 residues. Germline V gene sequence: CDR1 DFQATT, CDR2 SNEGSKA (reference sequence). V was cut by 5 bases and J by 2 bases, with 15 bases left in between.

Concerning this clonotype: A much larger clone differs by one base, so this may be a read error. The chain has TRBV5-1 and TRBJ2-6, with 9 bases that match TRBD1. This CDR3 has 18 amino acids. The germline V gene has CDR1 SGHRS and CDR2 YFSETQ. As DNA, the CDR3 is TGCGTCAGCAGCTGGACCGGGACAGGGTCTCCTGGGGCCAACGTCCTGACTTTC. Translated, it gives CVSSWTGTGSPGANVLTF. The entire variable domain, with the rest obtained from reference TRBV5-1 and TRBJ2-6, is as follows: KAGVTQTPRYLIKTRGQQVTLSCSPISGHRSVSWYQQTPGQGLQFLFEYFSETQRNKGNFPGRFSGRQFSNSRSEMNVSTLELGDSALYLCVSSWTGTGSPGANVLTFGAGSRLTVL.

The V call is TRBV7-2, the J call TRBJ2-2; tentative D call: TRBD2 (5 bases). This CDR3 spans 15 amino acids. Between the trimmed V and J ends, which lost 2 bases and 5 bases, there was a span of 12 bases. Germline V CDR1 and CDR2: SGHTA, FQGNSA. The CDR3 is CASSLNTRGTGELFF. DNA of the CDR3: TGTGCCAGCAGCTTAAATACCCGCGGGACCGGGGAGCTGTTTTTT.

The chain links TRBV20-1 to TRBJ2-1, with 7 bases aligning to TRBD1. The V and J ends lost 3 bases and 2 bases, in that order; junction bases with no gene match: 10. There are 16 residues in the CDR3. Looked up from germline, CDR1 is DFQATT and CDR2 is SNEGSKA (reference sequence). CDR3 in DNA: TGCAGTGCTAGTAAAGGGGGCGCGGTCGCCTACAATGAGCAGTTCTTC. This encodes CSASKGGAVAYNEQFF.

Ten or more counts support this clonotype. V and J are TRBV7-6 and TRBJ2-7; D is possibly TRBD1 or TRBD2 (6 bases each). V lost 5 bases, J lost 4 bases, and 9 bases lay in between. Germline CDR1 SGHVS, CDR2 FNYEAQ. This CDR3 is 12 amino acids long. Here the CDR3 DNA reads TGTGCCAGCAGCGAAGGGGGGTACGAGCAGTACTTC. It translates to CASSEGGYEQYF. Combining the CDR3 with reference TRBV7-6 and TRBJ2-7 gives the whole variable domain GAGVSQSPRYKVTKRGQDVALRCDPISGHVSLYWYRQALGQGPEFLTYFNYEAQQDKSGLPNDRFSAERPEGSISTLTIQRTEQRDSAMYRCASSEGGYEQYFGPGTRLTVT.

The chain uses TRBV20-1 and TRBJ1-2; a possible D gene is TRBD1 (5 bases). The CDR3 is 14 amino acids. Germline loops: CDR1 DFQATT, CDR2 SNEGSKA (reference sequence). Trimming shortened V by 0 bases and J by 8 bases, and 16 bases separated the two germline ends. The CDR3 DNA follows: TGCAGTGCTAGAGATCAGGGTAGGGCTAAAGGCTACACCTTC. It yields the protein CSARDQGRAKGYTF.

This rearrangement joins TRBV4-3 to TRBJ2-3; D gene uncertain. The CDR3 runs to 15 residues. Germline loops: CDR1 LGHNA, CDR2 YSLEER. The V end lost 0 bases, the J end lost 9 bases, and 16 bases lay between the germline ends. Here the CDR3 reads CASSQDRTQGSTQYF. CDR3 bases: TGCGCCAGCAGCCAAGACAGGACCCAAGGCTCCACGCAGTATTTT.

The chain joins TRBV7-2 to TRBJ2-3; D is perhaps TRBD2 (6 bases). V lost 6 bases and J 1 base, leaving 14 bases between the germline ends. CDR1 and CDR2 from the germline V gene are SGHTA and FQGNSA. The CDR3 runs to 15 residues. CDR3 sequence (DNA): TGTGCCAGCAGTTCCATTAGCGGAGGCACAGATACGCAGTATTTT. It is translated as CASSSISGGTDTQYF.

This clonotype was counted many times. The chain is built from TRBV19 and TRBJ2-1; D is tentatively TRBD1 or TRBD2 (5 bases each). This CDR3 is built from 14 residues. V was trimmed by 7 bases and J by 5 bases, leaving 15 bases between them. Germline V lookup: CDR1 LNHDA, CDR2 SQIVND (reference sequence). The DNA for the CDR3 is TGTGCCAGTATCCAGAGGGACGTTCACAATGAGCAGTTCTTC. Its protein product is CASIQRDVHNEQFF.

This clonotype came up a few times. The rearrangement uses TRBV11-1 and TRBJ2-5, with 7 bases lining up with TRBD2. Germline assignment: CDR1 SGHAT and CDR2 FQDESV (reference sequence). This CDR3 has 14 amino acids. Trimming took 6 bases from V and 6 from J; bases not matched to a gene: 10. The CDR3 coding sequence is TGTGCCAGCAGTGGACCGGGGGGTCAACAGACCCAGTACTTC. Its translation: CASSGPGGQQTQYF.